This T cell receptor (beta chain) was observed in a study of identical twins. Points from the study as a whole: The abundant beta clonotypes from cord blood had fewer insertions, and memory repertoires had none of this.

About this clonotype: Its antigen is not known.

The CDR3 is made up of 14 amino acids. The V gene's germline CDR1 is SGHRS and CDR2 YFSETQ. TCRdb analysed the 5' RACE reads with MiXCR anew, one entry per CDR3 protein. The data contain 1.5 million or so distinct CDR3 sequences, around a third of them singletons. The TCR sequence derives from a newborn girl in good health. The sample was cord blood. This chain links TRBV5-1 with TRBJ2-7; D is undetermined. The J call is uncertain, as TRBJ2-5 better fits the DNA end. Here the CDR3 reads CASSSREKRETQYF. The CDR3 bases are TGCGCCAGCAGCTCAAGGGAAAAACGGGAGACCCAGTACTTC.